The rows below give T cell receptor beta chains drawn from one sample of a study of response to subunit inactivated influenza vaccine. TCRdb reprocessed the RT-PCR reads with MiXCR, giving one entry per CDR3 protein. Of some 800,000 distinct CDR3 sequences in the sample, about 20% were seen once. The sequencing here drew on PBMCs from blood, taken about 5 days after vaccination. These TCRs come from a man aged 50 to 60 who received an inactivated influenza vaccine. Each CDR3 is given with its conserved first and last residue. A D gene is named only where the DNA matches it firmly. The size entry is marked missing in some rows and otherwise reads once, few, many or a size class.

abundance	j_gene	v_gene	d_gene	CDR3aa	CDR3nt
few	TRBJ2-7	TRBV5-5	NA	CASSLGSRVYEQYF	TGTGCCAGCAGCTTGGGTTCGAGGGTCTACGAGCAGTACTTC
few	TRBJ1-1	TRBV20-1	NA	CSARATLNAEAFF	TGCAGTGCTAGAGCCACCCTGAACGCTGAAGCTTTCTTT
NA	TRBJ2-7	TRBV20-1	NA	CSAGPLGREQYF	TGCAGTGCTGGGCCCTTAGGGAGAGAGCAGTACTTC
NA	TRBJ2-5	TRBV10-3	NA	CAIASAETQYF	TGTGCCATCGCCAGCGCGGAGACCCAGTACTTC
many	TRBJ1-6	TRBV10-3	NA	CAIRSGVEDYNSPLHF	TGTGCCATCCGGTCGGGGGTGGAAGACTATAATTCACCCCTCCACTTT
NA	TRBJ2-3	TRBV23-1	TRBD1	CATLDRGKDTQYF	TGCGCCACCTTGGACAGGGGGAAGGATACGCAGTATTTT
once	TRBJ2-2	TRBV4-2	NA	CASSQGGMNTGELFF	TGTGCCAGCAGCCAAGGCGGGATGAACACCGGGGAGCTGTTTTTT
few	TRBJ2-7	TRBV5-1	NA	CASSMNESGEQYF	TGCGCCAGCAGTATGAACGAGTCTGGCGAGCAGTACTTC
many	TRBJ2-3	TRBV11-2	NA	CASSLTSRPQYF	TGTGCCAGCAGCTTAACCTCGAGGCCGCAGTATTTT
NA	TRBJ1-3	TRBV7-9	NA	CASRPSPGTTGNTIYF	TGTGCCAGCAGGCCTAGCCCCGGGACAACCGGAAACACCATATATTTT
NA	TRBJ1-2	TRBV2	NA	CASSDRRVARDGYTF	TGTGCCAGCAGCGACCGACGGGTAGCTAGGGATGGCTACACCTTC
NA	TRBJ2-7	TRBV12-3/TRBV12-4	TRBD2	CASTSGGAGEQYF	TGTGCCAGCACCTCGGGGGGGGCCGGAGAGCAGTACTTC
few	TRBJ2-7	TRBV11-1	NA	CASSFGQGPWDEQYF	TGTGCCAGCAGCTTCGGGCAGGGCCCGTGGGACGAGCAGTACTTC
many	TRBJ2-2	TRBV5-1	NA	CASSLRTRGTGELFF	TGCGCCAGCAGCTTGCGGACCCGCGGCACCGGGGAGCTGTTTTTT
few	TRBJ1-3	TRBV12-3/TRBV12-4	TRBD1	CASRLRQGLSGNTIYF	TGTGCCAGCAGATTAAGACAGGGACTCTCTGGAAACACCATATATTTT
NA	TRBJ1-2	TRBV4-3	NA	CASSQARRGGGYTF	TGCGCCAGCAGCCAAGCCAGGAGGGGCGGTGGCTACACCTTC
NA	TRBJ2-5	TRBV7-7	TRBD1	CASSLVQGAFETQYF	TGTGCCAGCAGCTTAGTACAGGGGGCGTTTGAGACCCAGTACTTC
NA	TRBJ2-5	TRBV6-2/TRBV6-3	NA	CASSYSRIRGETQYF	TGTGCCAGCAGTTACTCGAGGATTAGAGGAGAGACCCAGTACTTC
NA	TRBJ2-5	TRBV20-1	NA	CSARDYREETQYF	TGCAGTGCTAGAGATTATAGGGAAGAGACCCAGTACTTC
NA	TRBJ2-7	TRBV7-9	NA	CASSGQYSYEQYF	TGTGCCAGCAGCGGACAGTACTCCTACGAGCAGTACTTC
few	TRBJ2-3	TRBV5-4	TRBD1	CASGQTGAGRALTDTQYF	TGTGCCAGCGGACAAACAGGGGCAGGGAGAGCTCTCACAGATACGCAGTATTTT
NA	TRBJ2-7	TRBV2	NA	CASSVDINYEQYF	TGTGCCAGCAGTGTTGACATCAACTACGAGCAGTACTTC
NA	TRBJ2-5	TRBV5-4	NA	CASNRGPQETQYF	TGTGCCAGCAATAGGGGACCTCAGGAGACCCAGTACTTC
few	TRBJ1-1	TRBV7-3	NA	CASSSSSDNTEAFF	TGTGCCAGCAGCTCATCTTCGGACAACACTGAAGCTTTCTTT
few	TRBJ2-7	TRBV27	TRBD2	CASSSLASGALYEQYF	TGTGCCAGCAGTTCCCTCGCTAGCGGAGCCCTCTACGAGCAGTACTTC
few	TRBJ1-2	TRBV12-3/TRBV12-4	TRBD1	CASSHRDRKASGYTF	TGTGCCAGCAGTCACCGGGACAGGAAAGCGAGCGGCTACACCTTC
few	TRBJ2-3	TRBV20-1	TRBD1	CSARVGQATDTQYF	TGCAGTGCTAGAGTAGGACAGGCCACAGATACGCAGTATTTT
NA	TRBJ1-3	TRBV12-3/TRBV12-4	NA	CASRQQNTGNTIYF	TGTGCCAGCCGACAGCAAAATACTGGAAACACCATATATTTT
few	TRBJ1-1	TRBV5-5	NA	CASRSYSRGGTEAFF	TGTGCCAGCAGATCCTACTCCAGGGGAGGTACTGAAGCTTTCTTT
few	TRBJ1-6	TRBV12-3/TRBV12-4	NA	CASSWWGSPLHF	TGTGCCAGCAGTTGGTGGGGTTCACCCCTCCACTTT
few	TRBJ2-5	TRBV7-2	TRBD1	CASSMYRGPEQETQYF	TGTGCCAGCAGCATGTACAGGGGGCCTGAACAAGAGACCCAGTACTTC
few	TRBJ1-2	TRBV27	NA	CASSFHGSNYGYTF	TGTGCCAGCAGTTTTCACGGATCAAACTATGGCTACACCTTC
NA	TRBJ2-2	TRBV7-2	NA	CASSYRGPDTGELFF	TGTGCCAGCAGCTACCGAGGGCCGGACACCGGGGAGCTGTTTTTT
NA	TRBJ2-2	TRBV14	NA	CASSPMGRNTGELFF	TGTGCCAGCAGCCCCATGGGACGGAACACCGGGGAGCTGTTTTTT
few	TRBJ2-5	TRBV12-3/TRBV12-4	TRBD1	CASSPGDSGTQYF	TGTGCCAGCAGTCCTGGGGACAGCGGGACCCAGTACTTC
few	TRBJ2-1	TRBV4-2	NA	CASSQYTVSSYNEQFF	TGTGCCAGCAGCCAATACACGGTCAGCTCCTACAATGAGCAGTTCTTC
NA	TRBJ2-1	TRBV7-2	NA	CASSSFPRQEWFF	TGTGCCAGCAGCTCCTTCCCCAGACAGGAATGGTTCTTC
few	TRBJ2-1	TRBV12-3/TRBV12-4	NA	CASSKILAGSSYNEQFF	TGTGCCAGCAGCAAGATATTAGCAGGGAGCTCCTACAATGAGCAGTTCTTC
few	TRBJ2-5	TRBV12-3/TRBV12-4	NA	CASSRTRGYGETQYF	TGTGCCAGCAGTCGGACCCGGGGTTATGGGGAGACCCAGTACTTC
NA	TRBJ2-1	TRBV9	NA	CASSPPAGSTYGQFF	TGTGCCAGCAGCCCCCCGGCGGGGTCTACATATGGGCAGTTCTTC
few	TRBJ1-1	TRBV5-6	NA	CASSLGVAEEAFF	TGTGCCAGCAGCTTGGGCGTCGCGGAAGAAGCTTTCTTT